The 9 T cell receptor beta chains in this list originate from one sample, sequenced in a study of blood T cell repertoires in COVID-19. Data came from immunoSEQ multiplex PCR; TCRdb stores just in-frame clones and leaves some out. The table includes 100,000 or so clones, roughly 89% detected once. The source material was peripheral blood. Receptor source: a man in his 70s with active or convalescent COVID-19.

V and J are TRBV6-2 or TRBV6-3 and TRBJ2-6; TRBD2 aligns across 8 bases. The CDR3 is 17 amino acids. The trim removed 5 bases at V and 4 bases at J, leaving 10 bases unmatched. Germline values: CDR1 MNHEY, CDR2 SVGEGT. The CDR3 loop reads CASSTPPGGFGANVLTF. The CDR3 DNA reads TGTGCCAGCAGTACCCCCCCGGGAGGGTTCGGGGCCAACGTCCTGACTTTC.

This chain connects TRBV19 to TRBJ2-3; the match to TRBD2 covers 12 bases. The CDR3 extends over 17 amino acids. The junction had 9 bases not matched to a gene; V was cut back by 5 bases and J by 3 bases. Germline CDR1 and CDR2: LNHDA and SQIVND (reference sequence). The CDR3 nucleotides are TGTGCCAGTAGTGTAGGACTAGCGGGGATTAAGACAGATACGCAGTATTTT. As protein: CASSVGLAGIKTDTQYF.

This chain links TRBV6-5 with TRBJ1-1, with a weak D call TRBD1 (5 bases). The CDR3 runs 14 residues. V shed 4 bases and J shed 1 base, with 10 bases lying between them. Germline lookup yields CDR1 MNHEY and CDR2 SVGAGI. The CDR3, as DNA: TGTGCCAGCAGTTCACGAGGACAGAACACTGAAGCTTTCTTT. Translated: CASSSRGQNTEAFF.

J is TRBJ2-7 and V is TRBV6-5; the match to TRBD1 covers 7 bases. Per germline, CDR1 MNHEY and CDR2 SVGAGI. V was clipped by 5 bases and J by 5 bases; unmatched bases: 6. The CDR3 extends over 13 amino acids. For the CDR3, the DNA is TGTGCCAGCAGTAACAGGGGTGGCAACGAGCAGTACTTC. It specifies CASSNRGGNEQYF.

The CDR3 DNA follows: TGTGCCAGCAGCGTCGACAGTAGCAATCAGCCCCAGCATTTT. It encodes CASSVDSSNQPQHF. V gene TRBV2 combines with J gene TRBJ1-5, with TRBD1 as a possible D gene (5 bases). CDR3 length equals 14 residues. In germline, CDR1 is SNHLY, CDR2 FYNNEI. Trimming took 6 bases from V and 0 from J, leaving 9 bases between them.

V is TRBV2 and J is TRBJ2-1; 12 bases align to TRBD2. J gave up 10 bases and V 6 bases, and 10 bases lay outside the gene matches. The CDR3 spans 15 residues. The germline V gene encodes CDR1 SNHLY and CDR2 FYNNEI. The CDR3 sequence: CASRMSSGGVKEQFF. The CDR3 DNA is TGTGCCAGCAGGATGTCTAGCGGGGGGGTTAAAGAGCAGTTCTTC.

The V and J genes are TRBV19 and TRBJ1-6, with D maybe TRBD1 (6 bases). Trimming pared 5 bases from V and 7 bases from J, leaving 12 bases between. Germline-derived CDR1 and CDR2 are LNHDA and SQIVND (reference sequence). The CDR3 has 14 residues. This chain's CDR3 is CASSFLGTNSPLHF. CDR3 DNA: TGTGCCAGTAGTTTCCTCGGGACAAATTCACCCCTCCACTTT.

The chain employs TRBV20-1 and TRBJ2-3; a possible D gene is TRBD1 (5 bases). The V gene's germline CDR1 is DFQATT and CDR2 SNEGSKA (reference sequence). This CDR3 contains 11 residues. V gave up 7 bases and J gave up 1 base, with 6 bases separating them. The CDR3, as DNA: TGCAGTGGGGGCCGCACAGATACGCAGTATTTT. It translates to CSGGRTDTQYF.

V is TRBV28 and J is TRBJ2-2; no definite D call. Trimming removed 5 bases at V and 4 bases at J, with 8 bases between. Germline V gene sequence: CDR1 MDHEN, CDR2 SYDVKM. CDR3 length: 13 amino acids. DNA for the CDR3: TGTGCCAGCAGTACCAGGATCACCGGGGAGCTGTTTTTT. This translates into CASSTRITGELFF. Full variable domain (outside the CDR3, taken from reference TRBV28 and TRBJ2-2): DVKVTQSSRYLVKRTGEKVFLECVQDMDHENMFWYRQDPGLGLRLIYFSYDVKMKEKGDIPEGYSVSREKKERFSLILESASTNQTSMYLCASSTRITGELFFGEGSRLTVL.